This record concerns one T cell receptor (beta chain) sequence. This sample stems from a study of T-cell reconstitution after alpha-beta-depleted transplantation in children. Using unique molecular identifiers, the investigators prepared the TCRbeta library. TCRdb passed the PCR reads through MiXCR, listing each CDR3 protein once. The profile shows around 400,000 distinct CDR3 sequences, about a tenth of them singletons. Germline V gene lookup returns CDR1 SQVTM and CDR2 ANQGSEA. After removal of 7 bases from V and 7 bases from J, the junction contained 5 bases not matched to a gene. The CDR3 consists of 11 residues.

This receptor was identified in a human donor who donated a stem cell graft to a child with acute myeloid leukemia. Source: PBMCs from the stem cell graft donor, taken from the stem cell graft. This chain joins TRBV29-1 and TRBJ2-3; 7 bases fit TRBD1. CDR3 amino acids: CSGEQGNTQYF. In nucleotides, the CDR3 is TGCAGCGGCGAACAGGGGAATACGCAGTATTTT.